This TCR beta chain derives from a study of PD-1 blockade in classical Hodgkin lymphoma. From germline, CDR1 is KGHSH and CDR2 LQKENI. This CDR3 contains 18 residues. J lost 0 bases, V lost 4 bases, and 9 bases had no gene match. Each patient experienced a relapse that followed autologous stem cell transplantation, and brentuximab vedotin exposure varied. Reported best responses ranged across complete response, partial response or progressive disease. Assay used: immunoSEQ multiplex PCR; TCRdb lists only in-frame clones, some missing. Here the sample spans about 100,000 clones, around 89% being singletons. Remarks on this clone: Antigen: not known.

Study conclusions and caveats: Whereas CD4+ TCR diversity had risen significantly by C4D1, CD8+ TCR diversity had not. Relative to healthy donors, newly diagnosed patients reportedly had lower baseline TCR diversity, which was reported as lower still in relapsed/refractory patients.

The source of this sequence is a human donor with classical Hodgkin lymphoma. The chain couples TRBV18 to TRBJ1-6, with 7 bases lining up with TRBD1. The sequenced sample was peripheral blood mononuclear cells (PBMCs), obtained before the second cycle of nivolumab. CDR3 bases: TGTGCCAGCTCACACGGACAGGAACTTAGCTCCTATAATTCACCCCTCCACTTT. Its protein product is CASSHGQELSSYNSPLHF. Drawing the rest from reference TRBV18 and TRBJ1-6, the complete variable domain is NAGVMQNPRHLVRRRGQEARLRCSPMKGHSHVYWYRQLPEEGLKFMVYLQKENIIDESGMPKERFSAEFPKEGPSILRIQQVVRGDSAAYFCASSHGQELSSYNSPLHFGNGTRLTVT.